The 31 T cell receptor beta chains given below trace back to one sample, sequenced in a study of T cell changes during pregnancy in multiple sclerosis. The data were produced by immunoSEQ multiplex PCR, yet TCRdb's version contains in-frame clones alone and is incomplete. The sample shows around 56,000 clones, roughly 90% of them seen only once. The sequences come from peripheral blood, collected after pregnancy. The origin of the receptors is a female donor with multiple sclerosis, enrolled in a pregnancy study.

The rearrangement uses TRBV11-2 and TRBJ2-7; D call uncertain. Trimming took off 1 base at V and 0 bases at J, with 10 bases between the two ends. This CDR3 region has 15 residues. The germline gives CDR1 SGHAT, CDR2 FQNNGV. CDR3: CASSLGGASSYEQYF. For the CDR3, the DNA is TGTGCCAGCAGCTTAGGAGGTGCGAGCTCCTACGAGCAGTACTTC.

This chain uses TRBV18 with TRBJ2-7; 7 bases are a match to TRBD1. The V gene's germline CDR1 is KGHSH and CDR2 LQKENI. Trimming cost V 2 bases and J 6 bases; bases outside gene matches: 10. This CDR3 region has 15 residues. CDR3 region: CASSPEDRFLLEQYF. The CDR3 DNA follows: TGTGCCAGCTCACCAGAGGACAGGTTCCTCCTCGAGCAGTACTTC.

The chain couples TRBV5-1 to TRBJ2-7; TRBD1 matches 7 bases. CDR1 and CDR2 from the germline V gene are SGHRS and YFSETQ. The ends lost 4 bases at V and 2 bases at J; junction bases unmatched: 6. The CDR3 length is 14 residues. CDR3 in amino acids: CASSPRQGPYEQYF. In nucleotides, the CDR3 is TGCGCCAGCAGCCCCCGACAGGGCCCCTACGAGCAGTACTTC.

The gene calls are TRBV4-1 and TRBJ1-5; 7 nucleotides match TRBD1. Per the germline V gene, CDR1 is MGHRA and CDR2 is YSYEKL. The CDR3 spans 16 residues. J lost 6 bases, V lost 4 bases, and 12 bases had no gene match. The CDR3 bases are TGCGCCAGCAGCCCTAGGGGGCGGGGAGGAAGTCAGCCCCAGCATTTT. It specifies CASSPRGRGGSQPQHF.

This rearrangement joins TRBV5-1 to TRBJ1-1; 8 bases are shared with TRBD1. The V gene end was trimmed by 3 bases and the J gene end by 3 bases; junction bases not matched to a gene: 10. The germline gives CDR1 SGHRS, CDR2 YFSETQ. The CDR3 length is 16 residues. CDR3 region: CASSSSPRGPDTEAFF. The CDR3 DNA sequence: TGCGCCAGCAGCTCGAGCCCCAGGGGGCCGGACACTGAAGCTTTCTTT.

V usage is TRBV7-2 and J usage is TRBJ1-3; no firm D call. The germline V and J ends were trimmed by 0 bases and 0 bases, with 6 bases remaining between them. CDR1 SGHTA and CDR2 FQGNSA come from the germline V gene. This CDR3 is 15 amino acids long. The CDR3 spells CASSLAQFSGNTIYF. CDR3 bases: TGTGCCAGCAGCTTAGCACAATTCTCTGGAAACACCATATATTTT.

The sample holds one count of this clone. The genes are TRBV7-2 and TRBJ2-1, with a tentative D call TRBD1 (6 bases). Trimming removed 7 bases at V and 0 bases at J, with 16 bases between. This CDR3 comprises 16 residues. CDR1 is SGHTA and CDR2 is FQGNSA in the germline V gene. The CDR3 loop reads CASTQGWWSSYNEQFF. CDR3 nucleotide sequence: TGTGCCAGCACCCAGGGGTGGTGGAGCTCCTACAATGAGCAGTTCTTC.

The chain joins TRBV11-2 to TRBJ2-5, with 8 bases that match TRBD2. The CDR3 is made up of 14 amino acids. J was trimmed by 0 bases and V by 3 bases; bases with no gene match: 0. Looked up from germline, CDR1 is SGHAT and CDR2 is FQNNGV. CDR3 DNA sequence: TGTGCCAGCAGCTTTAGCGGGAACCAAGAGACCCAGTACTTC. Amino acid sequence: CASSFSGNQETQYF.

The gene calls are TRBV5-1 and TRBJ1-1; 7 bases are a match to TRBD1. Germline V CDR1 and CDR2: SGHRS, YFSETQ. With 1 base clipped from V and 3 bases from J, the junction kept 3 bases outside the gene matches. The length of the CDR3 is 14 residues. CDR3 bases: TGCGCCAGCAGCTTGACAGGGGACCACACTGAAGCTTTCTTT. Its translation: CASSLTGDHTEAFF. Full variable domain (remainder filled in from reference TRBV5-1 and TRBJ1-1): KAGVTQTPRYLIKTRGQQVTLSCSPISGHRSVSWYQQTPGQGLQFLFEYFSETQRNKGNFPGRFSGRQFSNSRSEMNVSTLELGDSALYLCASSLTGDHTEAFFGQGTRLTVV.

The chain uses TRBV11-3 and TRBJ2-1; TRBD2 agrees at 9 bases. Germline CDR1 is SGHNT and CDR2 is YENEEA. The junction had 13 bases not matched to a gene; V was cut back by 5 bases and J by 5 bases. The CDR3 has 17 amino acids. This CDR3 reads CASSPALAGGPNNEQFF. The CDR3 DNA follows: TGTGCCAGCAGCCCCGCCTTGGCGGGGGGGCCGAACAATGAGCAGTTCTTC.

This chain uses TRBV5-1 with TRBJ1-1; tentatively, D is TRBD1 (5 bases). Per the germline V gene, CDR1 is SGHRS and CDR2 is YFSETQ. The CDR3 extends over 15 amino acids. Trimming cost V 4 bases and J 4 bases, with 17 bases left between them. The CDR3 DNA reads TGCGCCAGCAGCCCCGGGGGTGCTGTTAGCACTGAAGCTTTCTTT. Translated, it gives CASSPGGAVSTEAFF.

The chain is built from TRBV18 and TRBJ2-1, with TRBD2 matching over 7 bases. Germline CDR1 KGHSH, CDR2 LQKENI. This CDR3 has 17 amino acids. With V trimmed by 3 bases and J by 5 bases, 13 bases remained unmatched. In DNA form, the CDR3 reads TGTGCCAGCTCACCCCTTAGCGGGCCCTCCGGGAACAATGAGCAGTTCTTC. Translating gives CASSPLSGPSGNNEQFF.

In nucleotides, the CDR3 is TGTGCCAGCAGTACCCGACAGGGGACCCACGAGCAGTACTTC. Translating gives CASSTRQGTHEQYF. The chain has TRBV2 and TRBJ2-7, with 8 bases aligning to TRBD1. Germline CDR1 reads SNHLY; CDR2 reads FYNNEI. This CDR3 region has 14 residues. With V trimmed by 5 bases and J by 5 bases, 8 bases remained unmatched.

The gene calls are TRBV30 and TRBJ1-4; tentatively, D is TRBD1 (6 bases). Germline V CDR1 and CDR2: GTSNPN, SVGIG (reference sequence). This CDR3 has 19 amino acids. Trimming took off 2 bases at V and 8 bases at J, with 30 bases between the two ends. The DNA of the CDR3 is TGTGCCTGGAGTCTCCCGGGGGGACTTCGGGACATTCGTTGGGAAAAACTGTTTTTT. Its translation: CAWSLPGGLRDIRWEKLFF. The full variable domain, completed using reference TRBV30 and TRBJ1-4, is SQTIHQWPATLVQPVGSPLSLECTVEGTSNPNLYWYRQAAGRGLQLLFYSVGIGQISSEVPQNLSASRPQDRQFILSSKKLLLSDSGFYLCAWSLPGGLRDIRWEKLFFGSGTQLSVL.

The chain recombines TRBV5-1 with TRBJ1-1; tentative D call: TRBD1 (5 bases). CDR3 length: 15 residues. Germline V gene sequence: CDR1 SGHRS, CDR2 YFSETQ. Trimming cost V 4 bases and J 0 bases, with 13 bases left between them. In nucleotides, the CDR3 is TGCGCCAGCAGCGGAACAGGAGTAATGAACACTGAAGCTTTCTTT. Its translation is CASSGTGVMNTEAFF.

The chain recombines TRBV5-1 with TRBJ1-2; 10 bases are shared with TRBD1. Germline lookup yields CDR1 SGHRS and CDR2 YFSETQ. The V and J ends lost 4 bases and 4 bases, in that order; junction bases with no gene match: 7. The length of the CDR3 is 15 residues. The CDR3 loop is CASSLTGGVGYGYTF. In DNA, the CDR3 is TGCGCCAGCAGCCTGACAGGGGGCGTAGGCTATGGCTACACCTTC. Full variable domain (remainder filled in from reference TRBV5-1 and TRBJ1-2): KAGVTQTPRYLIKTRGQQVTLSCSPISGHRSVSWYQQTPGQGLQFLFEYFSETQRNKGNFPGRFSGRQFSNSRSEMNVSTLELGDSALYLCASSLTGGVGYGYTFGSGTRLTVV.

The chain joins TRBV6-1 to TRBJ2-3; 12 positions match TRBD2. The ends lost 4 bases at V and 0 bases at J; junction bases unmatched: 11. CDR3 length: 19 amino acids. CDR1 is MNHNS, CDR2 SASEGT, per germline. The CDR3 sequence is CASSGPSSGGGGSTDTQYF. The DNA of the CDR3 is TGTGCCAGCAGTGGGCCCTCTAGCGGGGGGGGAGGGAGCACAGATACGCAGTATTTT.

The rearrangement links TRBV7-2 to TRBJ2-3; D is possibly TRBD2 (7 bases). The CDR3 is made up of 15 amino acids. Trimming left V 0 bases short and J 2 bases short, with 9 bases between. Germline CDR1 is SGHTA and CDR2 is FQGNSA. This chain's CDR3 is CASSLAGGPTDTQYF. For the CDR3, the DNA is TGTGCCAGCAGCTTAGCGGGGGGGCCCACAGATACGCAGTATTTT.

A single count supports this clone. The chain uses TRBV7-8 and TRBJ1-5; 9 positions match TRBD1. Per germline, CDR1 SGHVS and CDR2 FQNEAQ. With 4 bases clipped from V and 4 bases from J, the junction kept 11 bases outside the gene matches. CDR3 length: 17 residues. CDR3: CASSSNRGRLINQPQHF. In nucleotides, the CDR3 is TGTGCCAGCAGCTCTAACAGGGGGCGCTTAATTAATCAGCCCCAGCATTTT.

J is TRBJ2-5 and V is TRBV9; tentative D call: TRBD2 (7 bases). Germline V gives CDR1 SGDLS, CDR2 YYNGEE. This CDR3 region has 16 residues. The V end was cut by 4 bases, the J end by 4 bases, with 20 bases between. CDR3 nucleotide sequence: TGTGCCAGCAGCCCCACACCGGGGGGCTGGGGAGAGACCCAGTACTTC. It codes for CASSPTPGGWGETQYF.

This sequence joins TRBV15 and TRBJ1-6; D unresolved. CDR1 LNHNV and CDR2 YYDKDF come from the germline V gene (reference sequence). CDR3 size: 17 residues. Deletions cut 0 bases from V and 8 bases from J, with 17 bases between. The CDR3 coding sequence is TGTGCCACCAGCAGAGATCAGGCAGTGAGGGTAGATTCACCCCTCCACTTT. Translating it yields CATSRDQAVRVDSPLHF.

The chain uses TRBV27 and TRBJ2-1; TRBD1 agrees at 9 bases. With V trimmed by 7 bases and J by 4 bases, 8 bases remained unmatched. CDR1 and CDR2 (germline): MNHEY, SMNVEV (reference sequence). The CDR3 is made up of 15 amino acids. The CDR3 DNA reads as TGTGCCAGCACCTTGGACAGGGGTGGATACAATGAGCAGTTCTTC. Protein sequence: CASTLDRGGYNEQFF.

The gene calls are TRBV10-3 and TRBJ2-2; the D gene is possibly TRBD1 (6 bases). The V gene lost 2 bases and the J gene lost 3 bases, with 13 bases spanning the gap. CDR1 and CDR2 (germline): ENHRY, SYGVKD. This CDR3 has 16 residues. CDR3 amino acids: CAISELRQVYTGELFF. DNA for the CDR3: TGTGCCATCAGTGAGCTCCGACAGGTCTACACCGGGGAGCTGTTTTTT.

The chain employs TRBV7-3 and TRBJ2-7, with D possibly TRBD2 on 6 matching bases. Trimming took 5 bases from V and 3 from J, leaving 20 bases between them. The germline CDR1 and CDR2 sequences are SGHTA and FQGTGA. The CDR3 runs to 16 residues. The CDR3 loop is CASSLRPGLASYEQYF. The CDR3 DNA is TGTGCCAGCAGCCTCCGGCCGGGCCTAGCGAGCTACGAGCAGTACTTC.

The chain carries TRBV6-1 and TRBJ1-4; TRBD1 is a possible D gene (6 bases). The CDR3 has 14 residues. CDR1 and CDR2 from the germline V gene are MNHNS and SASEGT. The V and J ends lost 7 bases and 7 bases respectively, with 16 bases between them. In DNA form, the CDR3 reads TGTGCCAGCAAAACTTGGGGGCAGAGTGAAAAACTGTTTTTT. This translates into CASKTWGQSEKLFF.

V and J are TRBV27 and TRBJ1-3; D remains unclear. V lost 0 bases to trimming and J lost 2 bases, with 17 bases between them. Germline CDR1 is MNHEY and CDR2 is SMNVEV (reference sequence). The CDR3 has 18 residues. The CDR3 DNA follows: TGTGCCAGCAGTTTATCGGAGATGTGGCCCTCGGCTGGAAACACCATATATTTT. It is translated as CASSLSEMWPSAGNTIYF.

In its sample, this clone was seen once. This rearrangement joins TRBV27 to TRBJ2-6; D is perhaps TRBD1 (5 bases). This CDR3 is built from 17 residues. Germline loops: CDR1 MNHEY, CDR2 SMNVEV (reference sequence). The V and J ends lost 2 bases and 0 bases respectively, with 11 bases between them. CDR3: CASSLQGSPSGANVLTF. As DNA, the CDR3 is TGTGCCAGCAGTTTACAGGGCAGCCCCTCTGGGGCCAACGTCCTGACTTTC. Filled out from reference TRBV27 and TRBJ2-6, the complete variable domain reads EAQVTQNPRYLITVTGKKLTVTCSQNMNHEYMSWYRQDPGLGLRQIYYSMNVEVTDKGDVPEGYKVSRKEKRNFPLILESPSPNQTSLYFCASSLQGSPSGANVLTFGAGSRLTVL.

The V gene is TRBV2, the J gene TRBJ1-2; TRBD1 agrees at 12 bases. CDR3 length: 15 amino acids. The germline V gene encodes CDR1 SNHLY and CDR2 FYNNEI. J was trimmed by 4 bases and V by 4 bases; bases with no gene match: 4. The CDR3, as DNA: TGTGCCAGCAGTGCCGGGACAGGGGGCGGCTATGGCTACACCTTC. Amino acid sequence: CASSAGTGGGYGYTF.

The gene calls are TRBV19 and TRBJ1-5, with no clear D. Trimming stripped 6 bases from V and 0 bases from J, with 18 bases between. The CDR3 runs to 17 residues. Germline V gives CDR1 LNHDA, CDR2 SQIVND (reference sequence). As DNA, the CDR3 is TGTGCCAGTAGGGGCAGACGCCCATCTTATAGCAATCAGCCCCAGCATTTT. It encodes CASRGRRPSYSNQPQHF.

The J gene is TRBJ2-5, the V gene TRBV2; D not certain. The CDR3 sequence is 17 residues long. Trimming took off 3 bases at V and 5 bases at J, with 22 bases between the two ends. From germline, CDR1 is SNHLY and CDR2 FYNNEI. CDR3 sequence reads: CASSDFPDSPLNETQYF. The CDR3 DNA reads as TGTGCCAGCAGTGACTTCCCCGACTCACCGCTAAACGAGACCCAGTACTTC.

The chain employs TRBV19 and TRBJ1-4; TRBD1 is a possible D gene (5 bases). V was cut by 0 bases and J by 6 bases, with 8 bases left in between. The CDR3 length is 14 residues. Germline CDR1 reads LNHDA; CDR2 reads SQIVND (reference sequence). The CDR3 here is CASSIEGADEKLFF. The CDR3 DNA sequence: TGTGCCAGTAGTATAGAAGGGGCGGATGAAAAACTGTTTTTT.